These 23 T cell receptor beta chains were all obtained from the same sample, sequenced in a study of blood T cell repertoires in COVID-19. Data came from immunoSEQ multiplex PCR; TCRdb stores just in-frame clones and leaves some out. This sample has around 300,000 clones, with 89% found just once. The sample comprised PBMCs or T cells enriched from blood (not recorded which). These receptors were collected from a woman in her 30s who had recovered from COVID-19.

The chain has TRBV27 and TRBJ2-7; perhaps TRBD1 as D (6 bases). Trimming took off 10 bases at V and 0 bases at J, with 16 bases between the two ends. The germline V gene encodes CDR1 MNHEY and CDR2 SMNVEV (reference sequence). The CDR3 loop spans 14 amino acids. The CDR3, as DNA: TGTGCCACCACCCGGGACATGAGCTCCTACGAGCAGTACTTC. This gives the protein CATTRDMSSYEQYF.

This chain connects TRBV7-6 to TRBJ2-3; 9 bases match TRBD1. Germline CDR1 reads SGHVS; CDR2 reads FNYEAQ. This CDR3 is 17 amino acids long. V shed 3 bases and J 5 bases; nucleotides not matched to a gene: 12. CDR3 region: CASSFYSQGAQGDTQYF. The CDR3 coding sequence is TGTGCCAGCAGCTTTTACTCACAGGGGGCGCAAGGAGATACGCAGTATTTT.

As regards this clone: Germline and junction disagree at one end, which may indicate a read error. V and J are TRBV11-2 and TRBJ1-2; the match to TRBD1 covers 9 bases. CDR3 size: 12 residues. Germline values: CDR1 SGHAT, CDR2 FQNNGV. CDR3 protein: CASTFLGQGLAF. The CDR3 DNA follows: TGTGCCAGCACCTTCCTCGGACAGGGGCTCGCTTTC.

Points on this clone: This specimen includes other DNA sequences encoding the same CDR3. The rearrangement uses TRBV7-2 and TRBJ1-5; TRBD1 aligns across 9 bases. Trimming cost V 5 bases and J 5 bases; bases outside gene matches: 4. The CDR3 sequence is 14 residues long. Germline CDR1 SGHTA, CDR2 FQGNSA. The CDR3 DNA reads TGTGCCAGCAGCCTCAGGACAGGGGATCAGCCCCAGCATTTT. Translating gives CASSLRTGDQPQHF. The whole variable domain, filled in from reference TRBV7-2 and TRBJ1-5, reads GAGVSQSPSNKVTEKGKDVELRCDPISGHTALYWYRQSLGQGLEFLIYFQGNSAPDKSGLPSDRFSAERTGGSVSTLTIQRTQQEDSAVYLCASSLRTGDQPQHFGDGTRLSIL.

The genes are TRBV3-1 (or the pseudogene TRBV3-2) and TRBJ2-5; 8 bases match TRBD1. The V gene end was trimmed by 4 bases and the J gene end by 5 bases; junction bases not matched to a gene: 9. The length of the CDR3 is 15 residues. The V gene's germline CDR1 is LGHDT and CDR2 YNNKEL (reference sequence). The CDR3 DNA reads as TGTGCCAGCAGCCCCCGGACAGGGCCAGGTGAGACCCAGTACTTC. Translated: CASSPRTGPGETQYF.

The V gene is TRBV27, the J gene TRBJ1-2; possibly TRBD1 for D (6 bases). In germline, CDR1 is MNHEY, CDR2 SMNVEV (reference sequence). Between the trimmed V and J ends, which lost 3 bases and 7 bases, there was a span of 15 bases. The CDR3 has 14 residues. CDR3: CASSFDRQRGGYTF. CDR3 bases: TGTGCCAGCAGTTTTGACAGGCAACGGGGTGGCTACACCTTC.

The rearrangement uses TRBV6-4 and TRBJ1-1; D ambiguous. CDR3 length: 13 amino acids. Germline values: CDR1 MRHNA, CDR2 SNTAGT. The ends were cut back, 0 bases at V and 8 bases at J, with 10 bases in the middle. Written as DNA, the CDR3 is TGTGCCAGCAGTGACTCGAGCATGAGAGAAGCTTTCTTT. This gives the protein CASSDSSMREAFF.

The chain joins TRBV7-8 to TRBJ1-2, with TRBD1 matching 10 bases. There are 15 residues in the CDR3. V gave up 5 bases and J gave up 4 bases; unmatched junction bases: 7. The germline V gene has CDR1 SGHVS and CDR2 FQNEAQ. CDR3 DNA: TGTGCCAGCAGCAGACAGGGGGCGCGTAGCTATGGCTACACCTTC. It encodes CASSRQGARSYGYTF. Supplemented by reference TRBV7-8 and TRBJ1-2, the full variable domain reads GAGVSQSPRYKVAKRGQDVALRCDPISGHVSLFWYQQALGQGPEFLTYFQNEAQLDKSGLPSDRFFAERPEGSVSTLKIQRTQQEDSAVYLCASSRQGARSYGYTFGSGTRLTVV.

The chain links TRBV19 to TRBJ1-1, with TRBD1 matching 11 bases. The CDR3 is made up of 16 amino acids. The V segment lost 9 bases and the J segment 5 bases; nucleotides outside the gene matches: 14. The germline gives CDR1 LNHDA, CDR2 SQIVND (reference sequence). CDR3: CARPPGQGGRETEAFF. The CDR3 nucleotides are TGTGCCAGACCTCCGGGACAGGGGGGGAGGGAAACTGAAGCTTTCTTT.

The chain carries TRBV19 and TRBJ1-5; D might be TRBD1 (6 bases). Trimming shortened V by 6 bases and J by 4 bases, and 25 bases separated the two germline ends. Germline lookup yields CDR1 LNHDA and CDR2 SQIVND (reference sequence). The CDR3 covers 18 residues. As DNA, the CDR3 is TGTGCCAGTAGCCCTTATTATACAACGGCGGGGGCAAATCAGCCCCAGCATTTT. It yields the protein CASSPYYTTAGANQPQHF. Drawing the rest from reference TRBV19 and TRBJ1-5, the complete variable domain is DGGITQSPKYLFRKEGQNVTLSCEQNLNHDAMYWYRQDPGQGLRLIYYSQIVNDFQKGDIAEGYSVSREKKESFPLTVTSAQKNPTAFYLCASSPYYTTAGANQPQHFGDGTRLSIL.

The gene calls are TRBV7-9 and TRBJ2-2; 7 bases line up with TRBD2. Trimming cost V 5 bases and J 6 bases; bases outside gene matches: 12. Germline lookup yields CDR1 SEHNR and CDR2 FQNEAQ (reference sequence). CDR3 length: 16 amino acids. CDR3 sequence reads: CASSPLGGLDAGELFF. The DNA for the CDR3 is TGTGCCAGCAGCCCCTTGGGAGGGTTGGACGCCGGGGAGCTGTTTTTT.

The chain combines TRBV7-9 with TRBJ1-1; tentatively, D is TRBD1 (6 bases). The CDR3 spans 11 residues. CDR1 and CDR2 (germline): SEHNR, FQNEAQ (reference sequence). The V end was cut by 5 bases, the J end by 8 bases, with 9 bases between. CDR3 in amino acids: CASSRTEEAFF. CDR3 coding DNA: TGTGCCAGCAGCCGGACAGAAGAAGCTTTCTTT.

This CDR3 reads CASRRDADNSPLHF. DNA for the CDR3: TGTGCCAGCAGGCGGGACGCAGATAATTCACCCCTCCACTTT. V is TRBV28 and J is TRBJ1-6; the D gene is possibly TRBD1 (5 bases). From germline, CDR1 is MDHEN and CDR2 SYDVKM. CDR3 length: 14 residues. V was pared by 6 bases and J by 5 bases, with 11 bases between.

The chain links TRBV9 to TRBJ2-5, with 8 bases aligning to TRBD2. The CDR3 covers 17 residues. Germline CDR1 SGDLS, CDR2 YYNGEE. The J segment lost 1 base and the V segment lost 3 bases, leaving 11 bases of the junction unmatched. CDR3 coding DNA: TGTGCCAGCAGCGCGGGAGGGACTAGTAGGTTCCAAGAGACCCAGTACTTC. Translation gives CASSAGGTSRFQETQYF. Using reference TRBV9 and TRBJ2-5 for the parts outside the CDR3, the full variable domain is DSGVTQTPKHLITATGQRVTLRCSPRSGDLSVYWYQQSLDQGLQFLIQYYNGEERAKGNILERFSAQQFPDLHSELNLSSLELGDSALYFCASSAGGTSRFQETQYFGPGTRLLVL.

The rearrangement links TRBV9 to TRBJ2-1; D is uncertain. This CDR3 region has 13 residues. Germline V lookup: CDR1 SGDLS, CDR2 YYNGEE. V was shortened by 4 bases and J by 7 bases, with 12 bases between the two germline ends. As DNA, the CDR3 is TGTGCCAGCAGCCCAGGTGGTACGAATGAGCAGTTCTTC. Protein sequence: CASSPGGTNEQFF. The variable domain in full, completed from reference TRBV9 and TRBJ2-1, reads DSGVTQTPKHLITATGQRVTLRCSPRSGDLSVYWYQQSLDQGLQFLIQYYNGEERAKGNILERFSAQQFPDLHSELNLSSLELGDSALYFCASSPGGTNEQFFGPGTRLTVL.

The gene calls are TRBV2 and TRBJ1-1; D possibly corresponds to TRBD1 (5 bases). V shed 11 bases and J shed 3 bases, with 10 bases lying between them. Germline-derived CDR1 and CDR2 are SNHLY and FYNNEI. The CDR3 consists of 11 residues. CDR3 region: CAGGTYTEAFF. In DNA, the CDR3 is TGTGCCGGCGGGACCTACACTGAAGCTTTCTTT.

The chain recombines TRBV27 with TRBJ2-6; D is unresolved. CDR1 is MNHEY and CDR2 is SMNVEV in the germline V gene (reference sequence). The CDR3 consists of 15 residues. The ends were cut back, 4 bases at V and 0 bases at J, with 7 bases in the middle. The CDR3 coding sequence is TGTGCCAGCAGTTCTCCTAGCTCTGGGGCCAACGTCCTGACTTTC. It translates to CASSSPSSGANVLTF. Combining the CDR3 with reference TRBV27 and TRBJ2-6 gives the whole variable domain EAQVTQNPRYLITVTGKKLTVTCSQNMNHEYMSWYRQDPGLGLRQIYYSMNVEVTDKGDVPEGYKVSRKEKRNFPLILESPSPNQTSLYFCASSSPSSGANVLTFGAGSRLTVL.

This clone was found a few times. This rearrangement joins TRBV7-9 to TRBJ1-3, with D perhaps TRBD1 (6 bases). This CDR3 region has 14 residues. The germline V and J ends were trimmed by 5 bases and 8 bases, with 16 bases remaining between them. Germline V CDR1 and CDR2: SEHNR, FQNEAQ (reference sequence). The CDR3 sequence: CASSPLTGLDTIYF. The CDR3 region has the DNA TGTGCCAGCAGCCCTCTAACAGGGCTAGACACCATATATTTT.

The genes are TRBV28 and TRBJ2-7; no clear D gene. Trimming removed 8 bases at V and 3 bases at J, with 14 bases between. This CDR3 is 13 amino acids long. Germline V gene sequence: CDR1 MDHEN, CDR2 SYDVKM. The CDR3 bases are TGTGCCAGCCGACACGTTTCCAGCTACGAGCAGTACTTC. Encoded protein: CASRHVSSYEQYF.

A remark on this clone: At one of its ends the junction is not consistent with the germline gene, which may arise from a read error. The rearrangement joins TRBV3-1 (or the pseudogene TRBV3-2) to TRBJ2-7; maybe TRBD1 (6 bases). The germline gives CDR1 LGHDT, CDR2 YNNKEL (reference sequence). The CDR3 extends over 14 amino acids. The CDR3 sequence: CASSQGRQSYNRVF. The CDR3 DNA sequence: TGTGCCAGCAGCCAAGGAAGACAGAGTTACAACAGGGTCTTC.

The CDR3 here is CATSREALATNEKLFF. The CDR3 region has the DNA TGTGCCACCAGCAGAGAAGCACTTGCAACTAATGAAAAACTGTTTTTT. The genes are TRBV15 and TRBJ1-4; no firm D call. Trimming removed 0 bases from V and 0 bases from J, with 8 bases in between. CDR3 length: 16 residues. CDR1 is LNHNV, CDR2 YYDKDF, per germline (reference sequence).

The chain combines TRBV28 with TRBJ1-5, with unresolved D. In germline, CDR1 is MDHEN, CDR2 SYDVKM. The CDR3 runs 12 residues. V was trimmed by 11 bases and J by 4 bases, leaving 12 bases between them. CDR3 sequence (DNA): TGTGCCGGAGGAATCGCGAATCAGCCCCAGCATTTT. Its translation is CAGGIANQPQHF.

The V and J genes are TRBV25-1 and TRBJ2-1; no definite D call. Looked up from germline, CDR1 is MGHDK and CDR2 is SYGVNS. This CDR3 has 11 residues. The V gene lost 6 bases and the J gene lost 6 bases, with 6 bases spanning the gap. The CDR3 sequence: CASRTANEQFF. In DNA, the CDR3 is TGTGCCAGCAGGACTGCCAATGAGCAGTTCTTC. The whole variable domain, filled in from reference TRBV25-1 and TRBJ2-1, reads EADIYQTPRYLVIGTGKKITLECSQTMGHDKMYWYQQDPGMELHLIHYSYGVNSTEKGDLSSESTVSRIRTEHFPLTLESARPSHTSQYLCASRTANEQFFGPGTRLTVL.